This T cell receptor (beta chain) was captured in a study of technical replicates of blood from a few donors. Data came from immunoSEQ multiplex PCR; TCRdb stores just in-frame clones and leaves some out. This table has approximately 81,000 clones, about 81% appearing once. Sequenced material: PBMCs. The sequence was collected from a human donor in good health. Some clones in this sample may be carry-over from other donors' samples.

The CDR3, as DNA: TGTGCCTGGGGAAGACAGGGGCAGTACTTC. Translation: CAWGRQGQYF. This sequence joins TRBV30 and TRBJ2-7; 7 positions agree with TRBD1. Trimming at V came to 5 bases and at J to 9 bases, leaving 4 bases not matched to a gene. CDR3 length: 10 residues. The V gene's germline CDR1 is GTSNPN and CDR2 SVGIG (reference sequence). Looking up the rest from reference TRBV30 and TRBJ2-7 gives the full variable domain: SQTIHQWPATLVQPVGSPLSLECTVEGTSNPNLYWYRQAAGRGLQLLFYSVGIGQISSEVPQNLSASRPQDRQFILSSKKLLLSDSGFYLCAWGRQGQYFGPGTRLTVT.